One T cell receptor beta chain is described in this entry. This entry comes from a study of blood T cell repertoires in COVID-19. As for the study in general: T cells, B-cell-depleted T cells, or PBMCs supplied cDNA or gDNA.

As processed by the authors: The authors estimated nucleated cell counts from reference gene primer amplification. Clones were read by immunoSEQ multiplex PCR, and TCRdb kept only the in-frame ones, dropping some. The D gene and trimming were derived from the DNA, and the V and J assignments and clone size from that table. The sample shows about 270,000 clones, approximately 92% of them seen only once. Per the germline V gene, CDR1 is MDHEN and CDR2 is SYDVKM. V was cut by 2 bases and J by 5 bases, with 8 bases left in between. The CDR3 spans 13 residues. Sequencing used peripheral blood. This chain links TRBV28 with TRBJ2-3; D ambiguous. This clonotype originated in a person between 18 and 30 years old with COVID-19, enrolled during active disease. The CDR3, as DNA: TGTGCCAGCAGTTTAGGCACATTAGATACGCAGTATTTT. Its protein product is CASSLGTLDTQYF.